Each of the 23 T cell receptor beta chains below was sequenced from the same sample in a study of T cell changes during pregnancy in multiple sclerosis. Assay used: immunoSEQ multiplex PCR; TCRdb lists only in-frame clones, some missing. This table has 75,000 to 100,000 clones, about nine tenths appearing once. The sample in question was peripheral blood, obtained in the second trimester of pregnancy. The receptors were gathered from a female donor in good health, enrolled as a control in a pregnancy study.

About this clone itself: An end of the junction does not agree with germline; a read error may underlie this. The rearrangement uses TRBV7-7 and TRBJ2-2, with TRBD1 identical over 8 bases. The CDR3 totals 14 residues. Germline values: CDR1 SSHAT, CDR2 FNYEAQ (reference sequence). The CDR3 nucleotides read TGTGCTAGCAGCTTATCGACAGGGGCCGGGGAGCTGTTTTTT. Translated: CASSLSTGAGELFF.

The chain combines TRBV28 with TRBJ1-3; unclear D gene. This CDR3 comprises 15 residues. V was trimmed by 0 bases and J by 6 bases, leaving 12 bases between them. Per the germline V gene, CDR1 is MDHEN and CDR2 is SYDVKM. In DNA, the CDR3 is TGTGCCAGCAGTTTATGGGGAGAGACAAAAAACACCATATATTTT. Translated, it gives CASSLWGETKNTIYF.

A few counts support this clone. The CDR3 nucleotides are TGTGCCAGCAGATCTGGACTTTTCTCTGGAAACACCATATATTTT. Translation: CASRSGLFSGNTIYF. V and J are TRBV2 and TRBJ1-3; D ambiguous. The CDR3 length is 15 residues. Germline V lookup: CDR1 SNHLY, CDR2 FYNNEI. Trimming stripped 6 bases from V and 0 bases from J, with 12 bases between.

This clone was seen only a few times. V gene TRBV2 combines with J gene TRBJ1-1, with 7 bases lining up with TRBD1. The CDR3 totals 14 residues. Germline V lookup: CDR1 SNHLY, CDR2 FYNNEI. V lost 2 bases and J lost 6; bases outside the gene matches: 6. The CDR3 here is CASSEQGDFAEAFF. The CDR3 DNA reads TGTGCCAGCAGTGAACAGGGGGATTTCGCTGAAGCTTTCTTT. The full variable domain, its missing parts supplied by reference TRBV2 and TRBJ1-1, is EPEVTQTPSHQVTQMGQEVILRCVPISNHLYFYWYRQILGQKVEFLVSFYNNEISEKSEIFDDQFSVERPDGSNFTLKIRSTKLEDSAMYFCASSEQGDFAEAFFGQGTRLTVV.

The CDR3, as DNA: TGTGCCAGTAGTATAGGATGGGACATCCGCTCTGGAAACACCATATATTTT. Protein sequence: CASSIGWDIRSGNTIYF. J is TRBJ1-3 and V is TRBV19; tentatively, D is TRBD1 (6 bases). This CDR3 contains 17 residues. The V end was cut by 1 base, the J end by 0 bases, with 13 bases between. Looked up from germline, CDR1 is LNHDA and CDR2 is SQIVND (reference sequence).

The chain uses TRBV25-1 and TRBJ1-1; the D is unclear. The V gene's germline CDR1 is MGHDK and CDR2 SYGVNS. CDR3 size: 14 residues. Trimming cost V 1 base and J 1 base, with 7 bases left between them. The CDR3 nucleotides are TGTGCCAGCAGTGAATGGGGAGAGAACACTGAAGCTTTCTTT. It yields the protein CASSEWGENTEAFF.

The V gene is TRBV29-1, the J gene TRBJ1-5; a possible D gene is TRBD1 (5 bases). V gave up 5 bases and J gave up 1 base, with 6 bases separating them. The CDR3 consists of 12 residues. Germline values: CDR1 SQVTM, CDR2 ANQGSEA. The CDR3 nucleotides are TGCAGCGTTTCAGGGAGCAATCAGCCCCAGCATTTT. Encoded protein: CSVSGSNQPQHF.

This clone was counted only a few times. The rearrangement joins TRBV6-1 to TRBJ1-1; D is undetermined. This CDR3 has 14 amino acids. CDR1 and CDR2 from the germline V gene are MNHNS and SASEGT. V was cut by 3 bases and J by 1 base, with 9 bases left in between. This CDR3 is CASSETHENTEAFF. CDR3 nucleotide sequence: TGTGCCAGCAGTGAGACTCACGAGAACACTGAAGCTTTCTTT.

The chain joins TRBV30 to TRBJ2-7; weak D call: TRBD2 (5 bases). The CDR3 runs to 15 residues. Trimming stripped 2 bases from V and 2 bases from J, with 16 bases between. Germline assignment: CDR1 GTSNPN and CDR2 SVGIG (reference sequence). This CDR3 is CAWSLLRGITYEQYF. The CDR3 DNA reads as TGTGCCTGGAGTCTCCTAAGAGGGATTACCTACGAGCAGTACTTC. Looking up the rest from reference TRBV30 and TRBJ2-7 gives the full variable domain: SQTIHQWPATLVQPVGSPLSLECTVEGTSNPNLYWYRQAAGRGLQLLFYSVGIGQISSEVPQNLSASRPQDRQFILSSKKLLLSDSGFYLCAWSLLRGITYEQYFGPGTRLTVT.

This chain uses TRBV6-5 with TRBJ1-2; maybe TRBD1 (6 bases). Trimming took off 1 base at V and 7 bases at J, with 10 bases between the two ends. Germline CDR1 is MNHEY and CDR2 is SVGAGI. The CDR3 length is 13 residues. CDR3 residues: CASSYFRGGGYTF. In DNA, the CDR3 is TGTGCCAGCAGTTACTTCAGGGGTGGTGGCTACACCTTC.

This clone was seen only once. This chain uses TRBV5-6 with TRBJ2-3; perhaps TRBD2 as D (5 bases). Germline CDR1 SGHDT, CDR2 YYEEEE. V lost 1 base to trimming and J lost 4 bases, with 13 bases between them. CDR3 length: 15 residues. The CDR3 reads CASSLPGSMADTQYF. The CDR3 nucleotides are TGTGCCAGCAGCTTGCCGGGATCCATGGCAGATACGCAGTATTTT.

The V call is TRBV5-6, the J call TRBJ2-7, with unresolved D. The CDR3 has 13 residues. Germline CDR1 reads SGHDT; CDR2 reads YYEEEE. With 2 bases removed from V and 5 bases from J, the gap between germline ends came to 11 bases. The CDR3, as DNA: TGTGCCAGCAGCTTTGCAGGATGGGACGAGCAGTACTTC. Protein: CASSFAGWDEQYF.

In DNA, the CDR3 is TGTGCTAGTGGTTTGGGTACAGGGGGAAACAATCAGCCCCAGCATTTT. Encoded protein: CASGLGTGGNNQPQHF. The chain carries TRBV12-5 and TRBJ1-5; 8 positions match TRBD1. J was trimmed by 3 bases and V by 1 base; bases with no gene match: 5. The CDR3 totals 16 residues. Germline CDR1 reads LGHNT; CDR2 reads FRNRAP.

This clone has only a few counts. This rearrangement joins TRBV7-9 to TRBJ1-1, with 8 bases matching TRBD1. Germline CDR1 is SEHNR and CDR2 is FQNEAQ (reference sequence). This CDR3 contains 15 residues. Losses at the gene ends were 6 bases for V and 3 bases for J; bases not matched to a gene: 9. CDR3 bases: TGTGCCAGCAGTACCACAGGGGGAGGCTACACTGAAGCTTTCTTT. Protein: CASSTTGGGYTEAFF.

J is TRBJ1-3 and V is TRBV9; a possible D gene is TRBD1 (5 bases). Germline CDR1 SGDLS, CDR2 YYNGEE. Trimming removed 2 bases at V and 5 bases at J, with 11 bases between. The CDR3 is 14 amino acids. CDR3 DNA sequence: TGTGCCAGCAGCGTGGGATACAGGCGAAACACCATATATTTT. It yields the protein CASSVGYRRNTIYF.

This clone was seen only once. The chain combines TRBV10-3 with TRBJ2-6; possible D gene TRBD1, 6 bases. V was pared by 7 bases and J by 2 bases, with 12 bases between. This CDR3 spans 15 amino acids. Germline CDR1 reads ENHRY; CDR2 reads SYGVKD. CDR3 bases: TGTGCCATCACCGAGGGGGACACTGGGGCCAACGTCCTGACTTTC. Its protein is CAITEGDTGANVLTF.

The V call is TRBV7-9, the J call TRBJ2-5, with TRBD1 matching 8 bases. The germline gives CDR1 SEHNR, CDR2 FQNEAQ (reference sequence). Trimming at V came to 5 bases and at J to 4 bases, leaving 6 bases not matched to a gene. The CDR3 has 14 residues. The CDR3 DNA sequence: TGTGCCAGCAGCCCGGACAGGGTGCGAGAGACCCAGTACTTC. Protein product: CASSPDRVRETQYF.

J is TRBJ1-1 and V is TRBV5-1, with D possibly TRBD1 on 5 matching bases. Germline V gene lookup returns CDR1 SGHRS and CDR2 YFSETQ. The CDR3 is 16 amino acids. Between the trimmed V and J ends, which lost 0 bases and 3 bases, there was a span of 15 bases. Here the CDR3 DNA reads TGCGCCAGCAGCTTGGATCGGGGGTTGGGGGACACTGAAGCTTTCTTT. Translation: CASSLDRGLGDTEAFF. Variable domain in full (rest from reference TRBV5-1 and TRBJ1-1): KAGVTQTPRYLIKTRGQQVTLSCSPISGHRSVSWYQQTPGQGLQFLFEYFSETQRNKGNFPGRFSGRQFSNSRSEMNVSTLELGDSALYLCASSLDRGLGDTEAFFGQGTRLTVV.

In nucleotides, the CDR3 is TGTGCCAGCAGTGGGGACACCAGGTCCTACAATGAGCAGTTCTTC. Protein: CASSGDTRSYNEQFF. The chain carries TRBV25-1 and TRBJ2-1; perhaps TRBD1 as D (6 bases). Germline-derived CDR1 and CDR2 are MGHDK and SYGVNS. Trimming removed 4 bases from V and 1 base from J, with 11 bases in between. The CDR3 loop spans 15 amino acids.

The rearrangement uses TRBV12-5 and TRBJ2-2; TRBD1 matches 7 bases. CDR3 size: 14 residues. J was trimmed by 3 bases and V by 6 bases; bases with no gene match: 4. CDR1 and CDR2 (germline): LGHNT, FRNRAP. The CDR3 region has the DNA TGTGCTAGTGGCGGGGACAGCGACACCGGGGAGCTGTTTTTT. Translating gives CASGGDSDTGELFF.

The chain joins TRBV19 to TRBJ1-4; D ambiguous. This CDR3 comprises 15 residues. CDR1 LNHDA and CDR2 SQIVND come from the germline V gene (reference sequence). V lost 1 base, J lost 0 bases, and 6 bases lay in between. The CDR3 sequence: CASSIGLATNEKLFF. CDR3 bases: TGTGCCAGTAGTATAGGACTAGCAACTAATGAAAAACTGTTTTTT.

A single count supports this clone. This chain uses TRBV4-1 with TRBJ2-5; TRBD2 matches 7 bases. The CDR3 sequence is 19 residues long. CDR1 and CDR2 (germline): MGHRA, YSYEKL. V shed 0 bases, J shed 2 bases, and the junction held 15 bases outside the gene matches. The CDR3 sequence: CASSQDEGRRVRGQETQYF. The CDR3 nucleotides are TGCGCCAGCAGCCAAGATGAGGGCAGGAGGGTGCGGGGGCAAGAGACCCAGTACTTC.

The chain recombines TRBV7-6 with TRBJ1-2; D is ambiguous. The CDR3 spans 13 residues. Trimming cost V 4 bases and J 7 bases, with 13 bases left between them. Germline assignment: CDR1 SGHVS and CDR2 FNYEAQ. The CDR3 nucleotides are TGTGCCAGCAGCTCAGCGAGGTTGGGTGGCTACACCTTC. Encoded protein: CASSSARLGGYTF.